This T cell receptor (beta chain) was sequenced for a study of T cells in Graves' hyperthyroidism and ophthalmopathy (dated by TCRdb to between 2018 and 2021). The study in broad terms: Peripheral blood samples were taken at the time of initial diagnosis, prior to any treatment. To identify distinguishing TCR V-J signatures, a discovery cohort of 100 patients was used, comprising fewer than 45 with Graves' ophthalmopathy and around 60 with stable Graves' hyperthyroidism. An independent validation cohort of around 19 hyperthyroidism patients and roughly 16 patients who later progressed to ophthalmopathy tested prospective prediction of ophthalmopathy. The 100 or so discovery patients were randomly divided into training and test sets at a 7:3 ratio. In about 6 Graves' hyperthyroidism patients, the study also compared T-cell repertoires from thyroid tissue with T-cell repertoires from blood. After sampling, hyperthyroidism patients received methimazole starting at 30 mg daily, and ophthalmopathy patients received high-dose intravenous methylprednisolone. The paper reports TCR Vbeta CDR3 sequencing of more than 120 peripheral blood samples: some 44 ophthalmopathy, under 85 hyperthyroidism and approximately 17 progressor patients.

The germline V gene specifies SGHTA as CDR1 and FQGNSA as CDR2. Deletion took 6 bases off V and 6 bases off J, with a span of 9 bases between the germline ends. Taken from cysteine to phenylalanine, the CDR3 has 13 residues. Kept here is only the CDR3 DNA, which spans 39 bases and is read in frame from base 1. The investigation overall reported the following: No statistical method was used to fix the sample size in advance, and group allocation was not hidden from the investigators. Most expanded thyroid clonotypes (frequency above 0.001) were also detected in blood, a finding suggesting that blood repertoires may reflect thyroid immune responses. A 13 V-J signature model separated ophthalmopathy from stable hyperthyroidism, with approximately 87% sensitivity and roughly 84% specificity in cross-validation and 80%/75% in testing. In validation, the model predicted progression to ophthalmopathy a median of roughly 6.1 months before onset, with about 64% sensitivity and 72.22% specificity.

Graves' hyperthyroidism was defined as stable when no progression to ophthalmopathy occurred over 18 months of follow-up. The hyperthyroidism patients were between 18 and 65 years old and newly diagnosed, with a disease duration of less than 2 months. The study excluded patients with uncontrolled infections, other autoimmune diseases, pregnancy or lactation. Diagnoses were established on the basis of clinical symptoms, serum thyroxine and TRAb, thyroid ultrasound, and orbital computed tomography. Ficoll-Paque density gradient centrifugation was used to isolate PBMCs from 8.5 to 10 ml of fresh peripheral blood. Total RNA was extracted with Trizol reagent, and quality was checked on an Agilent 2100 Bioanalyzer. In its sample, this clonotype was seen many times. No antigen is known for it. No quality values exist for individual bases; no much larger clone is one base distant. The TCR beta CDR3 regions were amplified from RNA transcripts. For the first round of RT-PCR on the TCR CDR3, the HTBI primer set was used together with the Qiagen OneStep RT-PCR kit. A second multiplex PCR round built the libraries, followed by size selection and purification. The libraries were sequenced on an Illumina HiSeq2000 using paired-end 100 bp reads. The study's processing was this. SOAPnuke was used to process the raw data, removing reads that contained adapters or uncalled bases, had a mean Phred below 15, or lacked an exact match to the constant primer or identifier. COPE v1.2.5 was used to merge the high-quality paired reads, and each unique nucleotide sequence was defined as a clonotype. MiTCR v1.1 was used to align the clonotypes against IMGT TRBV, TRBD and TRBJ reference segments. The analysis was restricted to V-J combinations with a frequency above 0.0001, which together covered 99% to 99.2% of the repertoires. The TCS score was defined as F50 (clonal expansion) divided by E x V (chaos), with BLOSUM62-based TCRdist calculated between CDR3 peptides within each V-J. Welch's t-statistics and random forest reduced approximately 520 V-J features to 10 to 15, which were used in a naive Bayes classifier (R e1071). TCRdb's own reprocessing of the public reads used fastp at Q25 and MiXCR and kept productive beta chains. Merged by CDR3 protein, the rows form single entries marked with the most common genes and DNA. It is TCRdb's table, rather than the study itself, that gives the V and J calls and clone size. The sample data list some 500,000 distinct CDR3 sequences, and around 14% of these were observed just once. Of the sample, 15% to 20% falls within the top ten clones.

Sequencing used blood. The chain couples TRBV7-2 to TRBJ1-6; perhaps TRBD1 is the D gene, with 5 bases matching. This receptor was taken from a woman aged 18 to 35 with Graves' hyperthyroidism. This receptor has the CDR3 CASRQGPNSPLHF. The sequence in DNA is TGTGCCAGCAGGCAGGGTCCTAATTCACCCCTCCACTTT.